Below, 21 T cell receptor beta chains from the same sample are listed, as sequenced in a study of T cells in Graves' hyperthyroidism and ophthalmopathy. The investigators amplified TCR beta CDR3 regions from RNA transcripts. The TCR CDR3 was amplified in a first-round RT-PCR using the HTBI primer set. TCRdb reprocessed the multiplex PCR reads with MiXCR, giving one entry per CDR3 protein. The sample gives 650,000 to 800,000 distinct CDR3 sequences, nearly 45% of which show up once; about 7.2% is in the top ten. Sequencing was carried out using peripheral blood or thyroid tissue (not recorded which). These TCRs come from an adult man with Graves' disease, either hyperthyroidism or ophthalmopathy (not recorded which).

The chain links TRBV6-4 to TRBJ2-7, with TRBD1 matching 7 bases. The CDR3 is 14 amino acids. Germline trimming cut 5 bases from V and 2 bases from J; bases unmatched to any gene: 6. CDR1 and CDR2 from the germline V gene are MRHNA and SNTAGT. The CDR3 bases are TGTGCCAGCAGTTACGGGACAGCAGCCTACGAGCAGTACTTC. Translation: CASSYGTAAYEQYF.

Points on this clonotype: This may arise from a read error, as a much more abundant clone is one base away. The gene calls are TRBV7-2 and TRBJ1-2, with D possibly matching TRBD1 (6 bases). CDR1 and CDR2 from the germline V gene are SGHTA and FQGNSA. This CDR3 has 13 amino acids. The V and J ends lost 6 bases and 4 bases respectively, with 12 bases between them. The CDR3 spells CASSNHRAYGYTF. The CDR3 region has the DNA TGTGCCAGCAGTAACCACAGGGCCTATGGCTACACCTTC.

In this sample, this clonotype turned up a few times. The chain employs TRBV7-2 and TRBJ1-1; 12 bases line up with TRBD1. CDR1 SGHTA and CDR2 FQGNSA come from the germline V gene. This CDR3 has 16 amino acids. The ends lost 4 bases at V and 3 bases at J; junction bases unmatched: 6. The DNA for the CDR3 is TGTGCCAGCAGCTCGGGACAGGGGGCTATGGACACTGAAGCTTTCTTT. Protein: CASSSGQGAMDTEAFF.

This clonotype showed up many times. V gene TRBV13 combines with J gene TRBJ1-2; D unclear. The V end was cut by 5 bases, the J end by 2 bases, with 15 bases between. There are 15 residues in the CDR3. Looked up from germline, CDR1 is PRHDT and CDR2 is FYEKMQ (reference sequence). The CDR3 region has the DNA TGTGCCAGCAGCCCAACACGGACGGGGAACTATGGCTACACCTTC. Amino acids: CASSPTRTGNYGYTF.

This clonotype was recorded many times. This CDR3 reads CASSMVGRDYEQYF. The CDR3 nucleotides read TGTGCCAGTAGTATGGTCGGGAGGGATTACGAGCAGTACTTC. V is TRBV19 and J is TRBJ2-7; the match to TRBD2 covers 8 bases. CDR3 length: 14 residues. Germline-derived CDR1 and CDR2 are LNHDA and SQIVND (reference sequence). After removal of 3 bases from V and 4 bases from J, the junction contained 5 bases not matched to a gene.

The rearrangement links TRBV7-2 to TRBJ2-5; TRBD1 agrees at 9 bases. Germline loops: CDR1 SGHTA, CDR2 FQGNSA. V was pared by 5 bases and J by 9 bases, with 13 bases of the junction left unmatched. This CDR3 spans 15 amino acids. The CDR3 nucleotides read TGTGCCAGCAGCCTGCGGACAGGGGATAGACAGCCCCAGTACTTC. This translates into CASSLRTGDRQPQYF.

The chain links TRBV5-1 to TRBJ2-7; D call uncertain. The CDR3 is 14 residues long. Trimming left V 5 bases short and J 3 bases short, with 15 bases between. CDR1 is SGHRS and CDR2 is YFSETQ in the germline V gene. The CDR3 bases are TGCGCCAGCAGACCAAGCGCGAGTAACTACGAGCAGTACTTC. This encodes CASRPSASNYEQYF.

In its sample, this clonotype was seen once. This rearrangement joins TRBV29-1 to TRBJ2-7; 7 bases fit TRBD1. The CDR3 runs 13 residues. Germline values: CDR1 SQVTM, CDR2 ANQGSEA. Trimming cost V 4 bases and J 5 bases; bases outside gene matches: 8. The CDR3 spells CSVAEGAYDEQYF. For the CDR3, the DNA is TGCAGCGTTGCAGAGGGGGCCTACGACGAGCAGTACTTC.

The V and J genes are TRBV6-1 and TRBJ2-7; D is possibly TRBD1 or TRBD2 (5 bases each). The germline gives CDR1 MNHNS, CDR2 SASEGT. The CDR3 runs to 15 residues. V lost 8 bases to trimming and J lost 4 bases, with 21 bases between them. For the CDR3, the DNA is TGTGCCAGCCCGAGTCCGGGGACGCTAGGATACGAGCAGTACTTC. As protein: CASPSPGTLGYEQYF.

This clonotype has ten or more counts. V usage is TRBV7-9 and J usage is TRBJ2-7; TRBD2 is a possible D gene (7 bases). The CDR3 runs to 15 residues. The V gene's germline CDR1 is SEHNR and CDR2 FQNEAQ (reference sequence). V lost 0 bases, J lost 3 bases, and 12 bases lay in between. The CDR3 loop is CASSLAGGPDYEQYF. The DNA of the CDR3 is TGTGCCAGCAGCTTAGCGGGGGGGCCCGACTACGAGCAGTACTTC. Together with reference TRBV7-9 and TRBJ2-7, the CDR3 gives the full variable domain: DTGVSQNPRHKITKRGQNVTFRCDPISEHNRLYWYRQTLGQGPEFLTYFQNEAQLEKSRLLSDRFSAERPKGSFSTLEIQRTEQGDSAMYLCASSLAGGPDYEQYFGPGTRLTVT.

This rearrangement joins TRBV20-1 to TRBJ1-1; possible D gene TRBD1, 6 bases. Germline-derived CDR1 and CDR2 are DFQATT and SNEGSKA (reference sequence). Between the trimmed V and J ends, which lost 4 bases and 0 bases, there was a span of 15 bases. CDR3 length: 15 residues. CDR3 loop: CSAKSQGSMNTEAFF. CDR3 nucleotide sequence: TGCAGTGCTAAGTCGCAGGGGAGTATGAACACTGAAGCTTTCTTT.

V and J are TRBV11-1 and TRBJ1-1; D gene unclear. Trimming left V 2 bases short and J 0 bases short, with 13 bases between. The CDR3 length is 16 residues. Germline V gene data show CDR1 as SGHAT and CDR2 as FQDESV (reference sequence). The CDR3 spells CASSLYNAGVNTEAFF. The CDR3 DNA sequence: TGTGCCAGCAGCTTATATAACGCGGGCGTGAACACTGAAGCTTTCTTT.

This clonotype came up many times. The rearrangement joins TRBV10-3 to TRBJ2-5; 9 bases match TRBD1. The CDR3 has 14 amino acids. V lost 2 bases, J lost 2 bases, and 0 bases stayed unmatched. From germline, CDR1 is ENHRY and CDR2 SYGVKD. The CDR3 protein is CAISEDRGQETQYF. CDR3 in DNA: TGTGCCATCAGTGAGGACAGGGGGCAAGAGACCCAGTACTTC.

The rearrangement links TRBV2 to TRBJ1-4, with D possibly TRBD1 on 6 matching bases. The germline V gene has CDR1 SNHLY and CDR2 FYNNEI. The CDR3 extends over 14 amino acids. V gave up 6 bases and J gave up 16 bases, with 24 bases separating them. The CDR3 DNA is TGTGCCAGCAGCGGACAGAGGACGGTCCTTCGGAAGTTTTTT. Its protein is CASSGQRTVLRKFF.

There are a few counts of this clonotype. The CDR3 DNA reads TGCAGTGCTAGTCTCGGGAGGGATTTCTACGAGCAGTACTTC. Encoded protein: CSASLGRDFYEQYF. The chain uses TRBV20-1 and TRBJ2-7, with 8 bases lining up with TRBD2. After removal of 3 bases from V and 3 bases from J, the junction contained 7 bases not matched to a gene. This CDR3 is 14 amino acids long. The germline V gene has CDR1 DFQATT and CDR2 SNEGSKA (reference sequence).

J is TRBJ1-4 and V is TRBV29-1, with TRBD1 identical over 7 bases. The CDR3 covers 10 residues. Germline V gene sequence: CDR1 SQVTM, CDR2 ANQGSEA. The DNA for the CDR3 is TGCAGGACAGGGATTGAAAAACTGTTTTTT. Translated: CRTGIEKLFF. Together with reference TRBV29-1 and TRBJ1-4, the CDR3 gives the full variable domain: SAVISQKPSRDICQRGTSLTIQCQVDSQVTMMFWYRQQPGQSLTLIATANQGSEATYESGFVIDKFPISRPNLTFSTLTVSNMSPEDSSIYLCRTGIEKLFFGSGTQLSVL.

V gene TRBV6-5 combines with J gene TRBJ2-7; D uncertain. V gave up 6 bases and J gave up 3 bases, with 12 bases separating them. The CDR3 is 13 residues long. The germline V gene encodes CDR1 MNHEY and CDR2 SVGAGI. This CDR3 is CASSAQQNYEQYF. The CDR3 bases are TGTGCCAGCAGCGCTCAGCAGAACTACGAGCAGTACTTC.

V gene TRBV12-3 or TRBV12-4 combines with J gene TRBJ1-6; 7 nucleotides align to TRBD1. The CDR3 has 15 amino acids. V was clipped by 8 bases and J by 9 bases; unmatched bases: 13. In DNA, the CDR3 is TGTGCCAGCCTCGGAGGGGGCGGACTCGCTTCACCCCTCCACTTT. It yields the protein CASLGGGGLASPLHF.

This clonotype was counted only a few times. This rearrangement joins TRBV2 to TRBJ1-1; perhaps TRBD1 as D (6 bases). The V and J ends lost 5 bases and 3 bases respectively, with 13 bases between them. The length of the CDR3 is 14 residues. CDR1 is SNHLY, CDR2 FYNNEI, per germline. CDR3 protein: CASSSRGGDTEAFF. CDR3 nucleotides: TGTGCCAGCAGTTCTCGAGGGGGGGACACTGAAGCTTTCTTT.

About this clonotype itself: The conserved closing phenylalanine or tryptophan is absent in this CDR3, likely reflecting a read error. The limits of the CDR3 on the DNA are not certain, so only TCRdb's listed CDR3 is given. V usage is TRBV2 and J usage is TRBJ2-7; the D segment call TRBD2 is taken from the table without a DNA check. CDR1 and CDR2 (germline): SNHLY, FYNNEI. Both ends counted, the CDR3 spans 8 residues. The CDR3 loop is CASSDGGG.

This clonotype was seen a few times. J is TRBJ2-5 and V is TRBV7-2; weak D call: TRBD2 (6 bases). The CDR3 spans 14 residues. Germline CDR1 and CDR2: SGHTA and FQGNSA. V was cut by 6 bases and J by 5 bases, with 16 bases left in between. CDR3 sequence: CASSLEGLGETQYF. In nucleotides, the CDR3 is TGTGCCAGCAGTTTGGAGGGCCTGGGGGAGACCCAGTACTTC.